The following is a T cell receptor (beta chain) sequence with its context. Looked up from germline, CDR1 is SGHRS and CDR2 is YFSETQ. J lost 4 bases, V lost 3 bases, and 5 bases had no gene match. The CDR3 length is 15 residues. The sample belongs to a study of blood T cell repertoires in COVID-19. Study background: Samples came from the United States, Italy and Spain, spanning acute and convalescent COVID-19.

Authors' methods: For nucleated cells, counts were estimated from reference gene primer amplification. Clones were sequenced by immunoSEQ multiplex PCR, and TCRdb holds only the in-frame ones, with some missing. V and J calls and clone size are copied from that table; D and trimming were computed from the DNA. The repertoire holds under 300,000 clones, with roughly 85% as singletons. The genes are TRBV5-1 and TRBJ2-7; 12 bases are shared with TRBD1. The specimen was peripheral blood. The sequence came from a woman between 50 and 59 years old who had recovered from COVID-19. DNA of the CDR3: TGCGCCAGCAGCTCGGGGACAGGGGGCGCGTACGAGCAGTACTTC. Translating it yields CASSSGTGGAYEQYF.